This passage covers 17 T cell receptor beta chains from one sample sequenced in a study of CD8 T cell repertoires and HIV-1 epitope variants (TCRdb year 2020). The library relied on the immunoSEQ multiplex PCR assay. TCRdb retrieved this table from immuneACCESS and kept in-frame rearrangements only. Not all clones are present; in checked studies, unresolved V genes account for under half, and no reason is known for the remainder. Across this sample there are about 90,000 clones, with roughly four fifths seen only once. The leading ten clones occupy around a quarter of the sample. Sequencing used uncultured baseline CD8+ T cells from peripheral blood mononuclear cells (PBMCs). The receptors originated from a male donor with HIV.

In this sample, this clone turned up a few times. The gene calls are TRBV2 and TRBJ1-5; D is undetermined. CDR3 length: 15 residues. CDR1 and CDR2 (germline): SNHLY, FYNNEI. Trimming removed 3 bases at V and 0 bases at J, with 9 bases between. CDR3 nucleotide sequence: TGTGCCAGCAGTGAGAGGCCCTATAGCAATCAGCCCCAGCATTTT. It codes for CASSERPYSNQPQHF.

The CDR3: CASSPGFRTDTQYF. The DNA of the CDR3 is TGTGCCAGTAGCCCGGGATTTCGCACAGATACGCAGTATTTT. This sequence joins TRBV19 and TRBJ2-3; a possible D gene is TRBD2 (5 bases). Trimming took 6 bases from V and 1 from J, leaving 11 bases between them. CDR3 size: 14 residues. The V gene's germline CDR1 is LNHDA and CDR2 SQIVND (reference sequence).

V gene TRBV7-6 combines with J gene TRBJ2-3, with no clear D. Germline V lookup: CDR1 SGHVS, CDR2 FNYEAQ. This CDR3 is built from 14 residues. V was cut by 2 bases and J by 2 bases, with 8 bases left in between. CDR3 coding DNA: TGTGCCAGCAGCTTAAATCCCCTCACAGATACGCAGTATTTT. Residues: CASSLNPLTDTQYF.

On this clone: One end of the junction varies from germline; a read error may be responsible. V gene TRBV6-1 combines with J gene TRBJ2-3; D uncertain. Looked up from germline, CDR1 is MNHNS and CDR2 is SASEGT. This CDR3 spans 14 amino acids. The CDR3 sequence is CASSEVGTRDTQYF. Written as DNA, the CDR3 is TGTGCCAGCAGCGAAGTTGGCACGCGTGATACGCAGTATTTT.

The sample holds one count of this clone. This chain connects TRBV5-6 to TRBJ1-2, with 9 bases matching TRBD1. Trimming cost V 0 bases and J 4 bases; bases outside gene matches: 1. The CDR3 has 14 residues. Germline CDR1 reads SGHDT; CDR2 reads YYEEEE. CDR3 coding DNA: TGTGCCAGCAGCTTGGGGGGACAGGGCTATGGCTACACCTTC. Translation gives CASSLGGQGYGYTF.

The rearrangement links TRBV28 to TRBJ2-6; no clear D. From germline, CDR1 is MDHEN and CDR2 SYDVKM. This CDR3 spans 12 amino acids. Trimming left V 6 bases short and J 3 bases short, with 3 bases between. The CDR3, as DNA: TGTGCCAGCAGGGGTGGGGCCAACGTCCTGACTTTC. This sequence encodes CASRGGANVLTF. Full variable domain (rest looked up from reference TRBV28 and TRBJ2-6): DVKVTQSSRYLVKRTGEKVFLECVQDMDHENMFWYRQDPGLGLRLIYFSYDVKMKEKGDIPEGYSVSREKKERFSLILESASTNQTSMYLCASRGGANVLTFGAGSRLTVL.

The J gene is TRBJ2-7, the V gene TRBV25-1; 8 bases are a match to TRBD1. V lost 8 bases, J lost 4 bases, and 10 bases stayed unmatched. The CDR3 has 14 amino acids. Germline assignment: CDR1 MGHDK and CDR2 SYGVNS. CDR3 DNA: TGTGCCAGCGGAAGACAGGGGCAGGAGTACGAGCAGTACTTC. It encodes CASGRQGQEYEQYF.

This clone has at least ten counts. V usage is TRBV7-2 and J usage is TRBJ2-1; TRBD2 matches 8 bases. CDR1 is SGHTA and CDR2 is FQGNSA in the germline V gene. The CDR3 totals 15 residues. Trimming took 6 bases from V and 4 from J; bases not matched to a gene: 8. The CDR3 loop is CASRESGGLYNEQFF. The CDR3 nucleotides are TGTGCCAGCAGGGAAAGCGGGGGCCTTTACAATGAGCAGTTCTTC.

The chain carries TRBV18 and TRBJ1-5; perhaps TRBD1 as D (5 bases). The CDR3 is 16 residues long. V lost 5 bases and J lost 6, with 20 bases in between. Germline V gives CDR1 KGHSH, CDR2 LQKENI. The CDR3 region has the DNA TGTGCCAGCTCAGAAACCGGGACGTCCCTCGGTCAGCCCCAGCATTTT. Translated, it gives CASSETGTSLGQPQHF.

The chain couples TRBV5-5 to TRBJ2-7; 12 bases match TRBD2. The CDR3 sequence is 16 residues long. Germline assignment: CDR1 SGHKS and CDR2 YYEKEE (reference sequence). After removal of 0 bases from V and 3 bases from J, the junction contained 4 bases not matched to a gene. The CDR3 reads CASSLAPLAGGYEQYF. CDR3 nucleotides: TGTGCCAGCAGCTTGGCCCCACTAGCGGGGGGCTACGAGCAGTACTTC.

The rearrangement joins TRBV13 to TRBJ1-1, with D possibly matching TRBD1 (5 bases). Germline-derived CDR1 and CDR2 are PRHDT and FYEKMQ (reference sequence). Trimming pared 4 bases from V and 2 bases from J, leaving 11 bases between. This CDR3 is 14 amino acids long. Here the CDR3 reads CASSYGGVNTEAFF. The CDR3 DNA follows: TGTGCCAGCAGCTACGGGGGAGTAAACACTGAAGCTTTCTTT.

The genes are TRBV5-6 and TRBJ1-2; 7 bases fit TRBD1. CDR3 length: 15 amino acids. Germline-derived CDR1 and CDR2 are SGHDT and YYEEEE. V dropped 4 bases and J dropped 6; count of bases not matched to a gene: 12. The CDR3 nucleotides are TGTGCCAGCAGCACTAAGACAGGGTACAGCCATGGCTACACCTTC. Its translation: CASSTKTGYSHGYTF.

V is TRBV10-3 and J is TRBJ2-1, with 11 bases aligning to TRBD2. Germline loops: CDR1 ENHRY, CDR2 SYGVKD. V shed 6 bases, J shed 2 bases, and the junction held 3 bases outside the gene matches. CDR3 size: 15 residues. The CDR3 protein is CAIRTSGDPYNEQFF. The CDR3 DNA is TGTGCCATCAGGACTAGCGGGGACCCCTACAATGAGCAGTTCTTC.

The J gene is TRBJ2-7, the V gene TRBV2, with 14 bases aligning to TRBD2. Germline V CDR1 and CDR2: SNHLY, FYNNEI. The CDR3 loop spans 15 amino acids. Losses at the gene ends were 3 bases for V and 5 bases for J; bases not matched to a gene: 3. CDR3 sequence: CASSEGTSGSNEQYF. The DNA of the CDR3 is TGTGCCAGCAGTGAGGGGACTAGCGGGAGCAACGAGCAGTACTTC.

The chain uses TRBV19 and TRBJ1-2, with 8 bases aligning to TRBD1. The CDR3 is made up of 15 amino acids. The germline V gene has CDR1 LNHDA and CDR2 SQIVND (reference sequence). Unmatched junction bases numbered 7, after V lost 5 bases and J lost 2 bases. CDR3 amino acids: CASSLQGASNYGYTF. CDR3 nucleotide sequence: TGTGCCAGTAGTCTCCAGGGGGCTTCGAACTATGGCTACACCTTC.

The rearrangement uses TRBV19 and TRBJ2-6, with D possibly TRBD2 on 6 matching bases. The CDR3 spans 17 residues. CDR1 is LNHDA and CDR2 is SQIVND in the germline V gene (reference sequence). Trimming took off 3 bases at V and 2 bases at J, with 14 bases between the two ends. CDR3 amino acids: CASSIGTVVPGANVLTF. The CDR3 coding sequence is TGTGCCAGTAGTATCGGGACTGTAGTCCCTGGGGCCAACGTCCTGACTTTC.

This clone was seen a few times. V gene TRBV29-1 combines with J gene TRBJ1-2; 8 bases fit TRBD1. Losses at the gene ends were 3 bases for V and 2 bases for J; bases not matched to a gene: 5. This CDR3 contains 14 residues. From germline, CDR1 is SQVTM and CDR2 ANQGSEA. The CDR3 sequence: CSVDGGTGNYGYTF. In nucleotides, the CDR3 is TGCAGCGTTGACGGGGGGACAGGCAACTATGGCTACACCTTC. The whole variable domain, remainder taken from reference TRBV29-1 and TRBJ1-2, is SAVISQKPSRDICQRGTSLTIQCQVDSQVTMMFWYRQQPGQSLTLIATANQGSEATYESGFVIDKFPISRPNLTFSTLTVSNMSPEDSSIYLCSVDGGTGNYGYTFGSGTRLTVV.